The 21 T cell receptor beta chains given below trace back to one sample, sequenced in a study of cytomegalovirus exposure and HLA in healthy donors. PCR used 60 Vbeta primers and 13 Jbeta primers. Here immunoSEQ multiplex PCR was the method, and the copy in TCRdb shows in-frame clones only, minus some. The sample has about 110,000 clones, about 79% seen once. The specimen was PBMCs. Receptors were obtained from a man aged 45 to 65 in good health and CMV-seropositive.

V gene TRBV18 combines with J gene TRBJ2-5; 15 bases are shared with TRBD2. Gene TRBJ2-7 matches the end of the DNA better, so the J call may be wrong. This CDR3 contains 20 residues. Germline lookup yields CDR1 KGHSH and CDR2 LQKENI. This chain's CDR3 is CASSPPAGLAGGRPPYEQYF. CDR3 DNA: TGTGCCAGCTCACCACCGGCGGGACTAGCGGGGGGCCGTCCACCCTACGAGCAGTACTTC.

V is TRBV21-1 and J is TRBJ2-1; TRBD2 reflects the table's D call only, with no check against the DNA. TRBV21-1 is a pseudogene. There are 16 residues in the CDR3. Here the CDR3 DNA reads TGTGCCAGCAGCCGCCTAGTATGGGGGGCCTACAATGAGCAGTTCTTC. This codes for CASSRLVWGAYNEQFF.

This clone was detected only a few times. CDR3 in DNA: TGTGCCAGCAGCTTGGGACTAGCGAGATGGAACGAGCAGTACTTC. Amino acids: CASSLGLARWNEQYF. The V call is TRBV7-9, the J call TRBJ2-7; TRBD2 agrees at 10 bases. Germline-derived CDR1 and CDR2 are SEHNR and FQNEAQ (reference sequence). There are 15 residues in the CDR3. The ends lost 3 bases at V and 5 bases at J; junction bases unmatched: 7. Using reference TRBV7-9 and TRBJ2-7 for the parts outside the CDR3, the full variable domain is DTGVSQNPRHKITKRGQNVTFRCDPISEHNRLYWYRQTLGQGPEFLTYFQNEAQLEKSRLLSDRFSAERPKGSFSTLEIQRTEQGDSAMYLCASSLGLARWNEQYFGPGTRLTVT.

This chain joins TRBV16 and TRBJ2-7; tentative D call: TRBD1 (5 bases). Trimming pared 0 bases from V and 4 bases from J, leaving 7 bases between. CDR3 size: 13 residues. Germline V lookup: CDR1 KGHSY, CDR2 FQNENV. This chain's CDR3 is CASSQSTVYEQYF. In DNA form, the CDR3 reads TGTGCCAGCAGCCAATCGACAGTATACGAGCAGTACTTC.

The chain joins TRBV7-9 to TRBJ2-3; tentatively, D is TRBD1 (6 bases). Trimming stripped 2 bases from V and 8 bases from J, with 14 bases between. Looked up from germline, CDR1 is SEHNR and CDR2 is FQNEAQ (reference sequence). The CDR3 has 14 residues. This CDR3 reads CASSLNRDSGTQYF. CDR3 bases: TGTGCCAGCAGCTTAAACAGGGATAGTGGTACGCAGTATTTT.

V and J are TRBV27 and TRBJ2-2, with 12 bases fitting TRBD2. The CDR3 extends over 16 amino acids. Germline CDR1 and CDR2: MNHEY and SMNVEV (reference sequence). J was trimmed by 4 bases and V by 6 bases; bases with no gene match: 6. The CDR3 sequence is CASSYQLAGGTGELFF. CDR3 DNA: TGTGCCAGCAGCTACCAACTAGCGGGGGGCACCGGGGAGCTGTTTTTT.

The gene calls are TRBV6-5 and TRBJ2-6, with a weak D call TRBD2 (6 bases). The CDR3 runs 15 residues. The germline CDR1 and CDR2 sequences are MNHEY and SVGAGI. Trimming took 5 bases from V and 4 from J, leaving 12 bases between them. The CDR3 nucleotides are TGTGCCAGCAGTCCTTCGGGGGTCGGGGCCAACGTCCTGACTTTC. Translated: CASSPSGVGANVLTF.

This chain connects TRBV5-1 to TRBJ1-2, with D tentatively TRBD1 (6 bases). Germline CDR1 is SGHRS and CDR2 is YFSETQ. Trimming removed 0 bases from V and 3 bases from J, with 12 bases in between. The CDR3 length is 15 residues. DNA of the CDR3: TGCGCCAGCAGCTTGGGAGGGGGTTCCGACTATGGCTACACCTTC. It encodes CASSLGGGSDYGYTF.

This rearrangement joins TRBV5-4 to TRBJ2-5; 8 positions match TRBD2. V dropped 4 bases and J dropped 5; count of bases not matched to a gene: 7. Per the germline V gene, CDR1 is SGHNT and CDR2 is YYREEE (reference sequence). The CDR3 has 14 amino acids. Written as DNA, the CDR3 is TGTGCCAGCAGCCTGCGGGGGGCCGGGGAGACCCAGTACTTC. Protein product: CASSLRGAGETQYF.

J is TRBJ2-7 and V is TRBV6-5; possible D gene TRBD1, 6 bases. The germline V gene has CDR1 MNHEY and CDR2 SVGAGI. The CDR3 runs to 14 residues. V was shortened by 0 bases and J by 3 bases, with 9 bases between the two germline ends. DNA of the CDR3: TGTGCCAGCAGTTACTCGAGACAGGTCTACGAGCAGTACTTC. This translates into CASSYSRQVYEQYF.

CDR3 bases: TGTGCCAGCAGCTTAAGTCCTAGCACAGATACGCAGTATTTT. Its translation: CASSLSPSTDTQYF. V and J are TRBV7-3 and TRBJ2-3, with D uncertain. Between the trimmed V and J ends, which lost 1 base and 0 bases, there was a span of 5 bases. The CDR3 covers 14 residues. Germline-derived CDR1 and CDR2 are SGHTA and FQGTGA.

The rearrangement uses TRBV7-9 and TRBJ2-7; 8 nucleotides agree with TRBD2. The CDR3 has 15 residues. CDR1 SEHNR and CDR2 FQNEAQ come from the germline V gene (reference sequence). Germline trimming cut 3 bases from V and 2 bases from J; bases unmatched to any gene: 6. The CDR3 spells CASSFAGGRAYEQYF. DNA for the CDR3: TGTGCCAGCAGCTTTGCGGGAGGAAGGGCCTACGAGCAGTACTTC.

The rearrangement links TRBV11-2 to TRBJ1-1; perhaps TRBD1 as D (5 bases). Germline V gene sequence: CDR1 SGHAT, CDR2 FQNNGV. Trimming stripped 1 base from V and 3 bases from J, with 6 bases between. This CDR3 comprises 13 residues. CDR3 sequence (DNA): TGTGCCAGCAGCTTAGTAGGGGACACTGAAGCTTTCTTT. This sequence encodes CASSLVGDTEAFF.

The rearrangement joins TRBV13 to TRBJ2-4; the D gene is possibly TRBD1 (5 bases). Germline CDR1 reads PRHDT; CDR2 reads FYEKMQ (reference sequence). This CDR3 has 15 amino acids. The V gene lost 3 bases and the J gene lost 5 bases, with 14 bases spanning the gap. DNA of the CDR3: TGTGCCAGCAGCTTGTTTTCGGGCAGGGAAAACATTCAGTACTTC. Translating gives CASSLFSGRENIQYF.

This chain links TRBV6-5 with TRBJ2-7; 8 nucleotides agree with TRBD2. Germline values: CDR1 MNHEY, CDR2 SVGAGI. This CDR3 comprises 15 residues. The V segment lost 2 bases and the J segment 2 bases; nucleotides outside the gene matches: 5. The CDR3 DNA is TGTGCCAGCAGTTACCAGCGGGGGATCGCCTACGAGCAGTACTTC. It codes for CASSYQRGIAYEQYF.

The chain links TRBV5-3 to TRBJ1-4; D is unclear. TRBV5-3 is labeled an ORF, and its function is uncertain. The CDR3 spans 15 residues. The V gene lost 2 bases and the J gene lost 4 bases, with 12 bases spanning the gap. In DNA form, the CDR3 reads TGTGCCAGAAGCTTCGGTCCTAACTATAATGAAAAACTGTTTTTT. This gives the protein CARSFGPNYNEKLFF.

The J gene is TRBJ1-4, the V gene TRBV29-1; D gene unclear. V was cut by 0 bases and J by 8 bases, with 10 bases left in between. The CDR3 runs 13 residues. Germline CDR1 is SQVTM and CDR2 is ANQGSEA. The CDR3 DNA follows: TGCAGCGTTGAAGATCCCGGGGTCGAAAAACTGTTTTTT. It is translated as CSVEDPGVEKLFF.

The V call is TRBV27, the J call TRBJ2-3; 7 positions agree with TRBD2. Germline values: CDR1 MNHEY, CDR2 SMNVEV (reference sequence). J gave up 2 bases and V 4 bases, and 6 bases lay outside the gene matches. The CDR3 has 15 residues. The CDR3 loop reads CASSSTSFSTDTQYF. The CDR3 DNA sequence: TGTGCCAGCAGTTCGACTAGCTTTTCCACAGATACGCAGTATTTT.

This clone was observed a few times. This chain connects TRBV5-1 to TRBJ2-3, with 8 bases aligning to TRBD1. Germline assignment: CDR1 SGHRS and CDR2 YFSETQ. V shed 4 bases and J 3 bases; nucleotides not matched to a gene: 10. There are 16 residues in the CDR3. The CDR3 here is CASSPAPDRGTDTQYF. The CDR3 nucleotides read TGCGCCAGCAGCCCGGCCCCCGACAGGGGAACAGATACGCAGTATTTT.

The V gene is TRBV6-1, the J gene TRBJ1-4; D remains ambiguous. V lost 3 bases and J lost 8, with 16 bases in between. This CDR3 comprises 15 residues. Germline CDR1 MNHNS, CDR2 SASEGT. DNA of the CDR3: TGTGCCAGCAGTGATCCCAGGCCGGGGTCCGAAAAACTGTTTTTT. It translates to CASSDPRPGSEKLFF.

The rearrangement links TRBV2 to TRBJ2-1; possibly TRBD2 for D (5 bases). There are 12 residues in the CDR3. Germline V CDR1 and CDR2: SNHLY, FYNNEI. With 6 bases removed from V and 7 bases from J, the gap between germline ends came to 10 bases. The CDR3 DNA reads TGTGCCAGCAGCCTGACGGGGAATGAGCAGTTCTTC. It encodes CASSLTGNEQFF.